Following are 17 T cell receptor beta chains from one sample sequenced in a study of blood T cell repertoires in COVID-19. Data came from immunoSEQ multiplex PCR; TCRdb stores just in-frame clones and leaves some out. The table includes about 190,000 clones, 70% to 90% detected once. Material: peripheral blood. The source of these receptors is a man in his sixties with active or convalescent COVID-19.

The rearrangement joins TRBV24-1 to TRBJ1-2, with 7 bases identical to TRBD1. From germline, CDR1 is KGHDR and CDR2 SFDVKD. V lost 2 bases to trimming and J lost 1 base; unmatched junction nucleotides: 3. This CDR3 has 15 residues. CDR3: CATSDSGTVNYGYTF. The CDR3 nucleotides read TGTGCCACCAGTGATTCGGGGACAGTTAACTATGGCTACACCTTC.

The chain employs TRBV12-5 and TRBJ2-4; perhaps TRBD2 as D (5 bases). The CDR3 has 14 amino acids. V was pared by 6 bases and J by 9 bases, with 18 bases between. Germline V CDR1 and CDR2: LGHNT, FRNRAP. CDR3 sequence reads: CASGLEGHQAIQYF. The CDR3 bases are TGTGCTAGTGGCCTTGAGGGCCACCAGGCCATTCAGTACTTC. The full variable domain, its missing parts supplied by reference TRBV12-5 and TRBJ2-4, is DARVTQTPRHKVTEMGQEVTMRCQPILGHNTVFWYRQTMMQGLELLAYFRNRAPLDDSGMPKDRFSAEMPDATLATLKIQPSEPRDSAVYFCASGLEGHQAIQYFGAGTRLSVL.

A word on this clone: In the same sample, other DNA sequences code for this CDR3. This chain joins TRBV6-5 and TRBJ1-2; D is ambiguous. V was trimmed by 8 bases and J by 5 bases, leaving 9 bases between them. The CDR3 consists of 11 residues. Germline V CDR1 and CDR2: MNHEY, SVGAGI. CDR3 amino acids: CASGQGYGYTF. The CDR3 DNA is TGTGCCAGCGGGCAAGGTTATGGCTACACCTTC.

This clone appeared once. This chain joins TRBV5-8 and TRBJ1-1; D might be TRBD1 (6 bases). Germline loops: CDR1 SGHTS, CDR2 YDEGEE. The V and J ends lost 7 bases and 2 bases respectively, with 15 bases between them. The CDR3 is 14 residues long. CDR3 loop: CASPTQGINTEAFF. In nucleotides, the CDR3 is TGTGCCAGCCCCACTCAGGGGATTAACACTGAAGCTTTCTTT.

The chain recombines TRBV4-1 with TRBJ2-1; D remains ambiguous. The CDR3 length is 15 residues. Germline CDR1 reads MGHRA; CDR2 reads YSYEKL. V gave up 0 bases and J gave up 3 bases, with 9 bases separating them. CDR3: CASSQDPNSYNEQFF. The CDR3 nucleotides are TGCGCCAGCAGCCAAGATCCAAACAGCTACAATGAGCAGTTCTTC.

The CDR3 reads CASSADGYGYTF. The CDR3, as DNA: TGTGCCAGCAGCGCCGACGGGTATGGCTACACCTTC. The chain carries TRBV2 and TRBJ1-2; no definite D call. Germline CDR1 is SNHLY and CDR2 is FYNNEI. This CDR3 is 12 amino acids long. Trimming left V 6 bases short and J 5 bases short, with 10 bases between.

CDR3 coding DNA: TGTGCCAGCAGCCCCCGGGACAGGGGATTGGAGACCCAGTACTTC. Translation: CASSPRDRGLETQYF. This chain joins TRBV4-2 and TRBJ2-5, with TRBD1 matching 10 bases. Trimming removed 4 bases from V and 5 bases from J; junction bases left unmatched: 7. The CDR3 totals 15 residues. Germline V CDR1 and CDR2: LGHNA, YNFKEQ.

The chain employs TRBV5-6 and TRBJ2-5; the D gene is possibly TRBD1 (6 bases). The CDR3 runs to 13 residues. V lost 4 bases to trimming and J lost 0 bases, with 7 bases between them. CDR1 and CDR2 from the germline V gene are SGHDT and YYEEEE. The DNA for the CDR3 is TGTGCCAGCAGCCGGGACAACCAAGAGACCCAGTACTTC. Its translation is CASSRDNQETQYF.

This chain links TRBV19 with TRBJ1-1; tentatively, D is TRBD1 (5 bases). The CDR3 totals 15 residues. CDR1 is LNHDA, CDR2 SQIVND, per germline (reference sequence). V was clipped by 3 bases and J by 0 bases, with 11 bases between them. The CDR3 loop reads CASSILTAMNTEAFF. As DNA, the CDR3 is TGTGCCAGTAGTATCCTGACAGCAATGAACACTGAAGCTTTCTTT.

This chain uses TRBV11-2 with TRBJ1-2, with no clear D. The V gene lost 5 bases and the J gene lost 8 bases, with 33 bases spanning the gap. The CDR3 has 19 amino acids. Germline V gives CDR1 SGHAT, CDR2 FQNNGV. The CDR3 DNA sequence: TGTGCCAGCAGCCCGATCAACTCCCCGGGCCGGGGAGGGAGAGGAGGCTACACCTTC. It codes for CASSPINSPGRGGRGGYTF.

The chain employs TRBV7-9 and TRBJ1-2, with D perhaps TRBD1 (5 bases). This CDR3 has 13 residues. The V gene lost 1 base and the J gene lost 7 bases, with 10 bases spanning the gap. In germline, CDR1 is SEHNR, CDR2 FQNEAQ (reference sequence). The CDR3 spells CASSLGSGPGYTF. The CDR3 region has the DNA TGTGCCAGCAGCTTAGGGTCAGGGCCTGGCTACACCTTC.

This clone appeared once. The chain's CDR3 is CASSYSGASYEQYF. The CDR3 DNA sequence: TGTGCCAGCAGTTACTCGGGGGCCTCCTACGAGCAGTACTTC. This chain links TRBV6-6 with TRBJ2-7, with D possibly being TRBD1 (6 bases). Germline CDR1 is MNHNY and CDR2 is SVGAGI (reference sequence). The V and J ends lost 0 bases and 0 bases respectively, with 6 bases between them. The CDR3 is 14 residues long.

V and J are TRBV19 and TRBJ1-5; D uncertain. Looked up from germline, CDR1 is LNHDA and CDR2 is SQIVND (reference sequence). This CDR3 comprises 13 residues. The germline V and J ends were trimmed by 7 bases and 4 bases, with 11 bases remaining between them. The CDR3 DNA reads TGTGCCAGTAACGCCCGGGGAAATCAGCCCCAGCATTTT. Translation: CASNARGNQPQHF.

V usage is TRBV10-3 and J usage is TRBJ1-6; 12 nucleotides agree with TRBD1. V trimming: 6 bases; J trimming: 10 bases; junction bases outside the gene matches: 7. The length of the CDR3 is 15 residues. Germline V CDR1 and CDR2: ENHRY, SYGVKD. This CDR3 is CAIRPGTGGLSPLHF. CDR3 DNA sequence: TGTGCCATCAGGCCCGGGACAGGGGGCCTCTCACCCCTCCACTTT.

The J gene is TRBJ2-1, the V gene TRBV4-1; D not resolved. The germline V and J ends were trimmed by 3 bases and 4 bases, with 10 bases remaining between them. Germline V gives CDR1 MGHRA, CDR2 YSYEKL. The CDR3 is 14 residues long. CDR3 nucleotides: TGCGCCAGCAGCCATCCTAGAAATTACAATGAGCAGTTCTTC. It codes for CASSHPRNYNEQFF.

The rearrangement joins TRBV18 to TRBJ2-5, with unresolved D. The V end lost 1 base, the J end lost 1 base, and 4 bases lay between the germline ends. The germline V gene has CDR1 KGHSH and CDR2 LQKENI. The CDR3 sequence is 13 residues long. The DNA of the CDR3 is TGTGCCAGCTCACCACTACTCCAAGAGACCCAGTACTTC. It encodes CASSPLLQETQYF.

The chain is built from TRBV5-1 and TRBJ1-3; the D gene is possibly TRBD1 (6 bases). Trimming removed 0 bases at V and 0 bases at J, with 13 bases between. CDR1 is SGHRS, CDR2 YFSETQ, per germline. This CDR3 has 17 amino acids. The CDR3 coding sequence is TGCGCCAGCAGCTTGGGACAGGTGTCAGCCTCTGGAAACACCATATATTTT. Its protein product is CASSLGQVSASGNTIYF. The whole variable domain, filled in from reference TRBV5-1 and TRBJ1-3, reads KAGVTQTPRYLIKTRGQQVTLSCSPISGHRSVSWYQQTPGQGLQFLFEYFSETQRNKGNFPGRFSGRQFSNSRSEMNVSTLELGDSALYLCASSLGQVSASGNTIYFGEGSWLTVV.